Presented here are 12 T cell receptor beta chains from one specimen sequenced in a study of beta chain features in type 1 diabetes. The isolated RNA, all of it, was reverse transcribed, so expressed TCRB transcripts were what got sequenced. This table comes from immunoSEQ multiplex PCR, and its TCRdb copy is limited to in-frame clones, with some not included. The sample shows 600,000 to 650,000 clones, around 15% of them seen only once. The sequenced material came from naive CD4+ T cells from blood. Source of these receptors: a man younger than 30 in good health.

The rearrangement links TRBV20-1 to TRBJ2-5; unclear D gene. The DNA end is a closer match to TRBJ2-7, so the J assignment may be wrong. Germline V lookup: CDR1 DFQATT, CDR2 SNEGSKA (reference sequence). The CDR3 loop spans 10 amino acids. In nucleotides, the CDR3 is TGCAGTGCTGCCCACCACGAGCAGTACTTC. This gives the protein CSAAHHEQYF.

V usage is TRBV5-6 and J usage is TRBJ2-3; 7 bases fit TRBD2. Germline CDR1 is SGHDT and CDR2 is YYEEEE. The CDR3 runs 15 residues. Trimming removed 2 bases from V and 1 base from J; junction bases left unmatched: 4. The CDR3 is CASSFQAGRTDTQYF. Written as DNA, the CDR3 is TGTGCCAGCAGCTTCCAAGCGGGGCGCACAGATACGCAGTATTTT.

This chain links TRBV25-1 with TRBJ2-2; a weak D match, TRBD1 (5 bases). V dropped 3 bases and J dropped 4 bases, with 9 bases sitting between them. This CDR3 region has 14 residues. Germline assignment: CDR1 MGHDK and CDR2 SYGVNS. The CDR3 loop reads CASSDPRVTGELFF. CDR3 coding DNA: TGTGCCAGCAGTGATCCCAGGGTCACCGGGGAGCTGTTTTTT.

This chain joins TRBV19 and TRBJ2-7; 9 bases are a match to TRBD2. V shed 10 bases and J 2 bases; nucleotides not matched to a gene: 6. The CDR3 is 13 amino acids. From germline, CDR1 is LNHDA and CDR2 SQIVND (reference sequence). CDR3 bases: TGTGCCACCCGGACTAGCGCAACCTACGAGCAGTACTTC. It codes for CATRTSATYEQYF.

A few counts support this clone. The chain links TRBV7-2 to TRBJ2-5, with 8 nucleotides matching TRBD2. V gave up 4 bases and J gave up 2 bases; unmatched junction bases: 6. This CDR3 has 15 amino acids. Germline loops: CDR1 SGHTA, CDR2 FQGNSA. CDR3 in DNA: TGTGCCAGCAGCTCGCCGACTAGCGTGCAAGAGACCCAGTACTTC. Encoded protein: CASSSPTSVQETQYF.

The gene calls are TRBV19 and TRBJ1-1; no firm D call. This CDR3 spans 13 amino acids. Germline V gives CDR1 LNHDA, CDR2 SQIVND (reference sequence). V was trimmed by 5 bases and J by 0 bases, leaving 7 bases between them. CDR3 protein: CASSSVMNTEAFF. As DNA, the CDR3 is TGTGCCAGTAGTTCAGTCATGAACACTGAAGCTTTCTTT. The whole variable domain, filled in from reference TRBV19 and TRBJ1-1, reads DGGITQSPKYLFRKEGQNVTLSCEQNLNHDAMYWYRQDPGQGLRLIYYSQIVNDFQKGDIAEGYSVSREKKESFPLTVTSAQKNPTAFYLCASSSVMNTEAFFGQGTRLTVV.

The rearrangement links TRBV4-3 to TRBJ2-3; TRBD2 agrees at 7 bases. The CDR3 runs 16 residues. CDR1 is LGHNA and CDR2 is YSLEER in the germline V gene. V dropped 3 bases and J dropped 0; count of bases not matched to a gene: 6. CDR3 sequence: CASSQLLATSTDTQYF. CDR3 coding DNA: TGCGCCAGCAGCCAGCTACTAGCGACCAGCACAGATACGCAGTATTTT.

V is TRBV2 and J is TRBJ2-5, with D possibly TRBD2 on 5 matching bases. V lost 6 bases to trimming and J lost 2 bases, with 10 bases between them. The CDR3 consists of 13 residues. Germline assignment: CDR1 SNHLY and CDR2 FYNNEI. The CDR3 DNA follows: TGTGCCAGCAGGGGAGCGGCACAAGAGACCCAGTACTTC. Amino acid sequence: CASRGAAQETQYF.

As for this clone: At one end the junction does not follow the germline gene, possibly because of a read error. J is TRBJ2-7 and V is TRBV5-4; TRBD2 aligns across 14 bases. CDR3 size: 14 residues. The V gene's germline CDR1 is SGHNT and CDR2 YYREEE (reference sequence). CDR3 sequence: CASSLSGLAGEVDF. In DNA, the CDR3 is TGTGCCAGCAGCTTGTCGGGACTAGCGGGAGAGGTGGACTTC.

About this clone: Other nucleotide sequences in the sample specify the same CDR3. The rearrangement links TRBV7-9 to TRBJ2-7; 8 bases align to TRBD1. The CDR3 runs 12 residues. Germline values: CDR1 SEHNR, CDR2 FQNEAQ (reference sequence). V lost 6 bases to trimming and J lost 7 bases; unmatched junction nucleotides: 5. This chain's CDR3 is CASSLQGGEQYF. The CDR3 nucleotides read TGTGCCAGCAGTCTACAGGGGGGTGAGCAGTACTTC.

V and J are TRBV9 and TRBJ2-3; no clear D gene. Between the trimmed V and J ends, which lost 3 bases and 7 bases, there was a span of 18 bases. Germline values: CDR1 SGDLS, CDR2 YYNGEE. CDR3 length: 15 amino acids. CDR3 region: CASSGFPGPLHTQYF. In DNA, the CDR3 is TGTGCCAGCAGCGGCTTCCCGGGTCCTCTCCATACGCAGTATTTT.

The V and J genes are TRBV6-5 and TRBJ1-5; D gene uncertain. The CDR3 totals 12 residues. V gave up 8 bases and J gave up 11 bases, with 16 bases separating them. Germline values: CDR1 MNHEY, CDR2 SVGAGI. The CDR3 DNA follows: TGTGCCAGCCGATCGGATAGTACGGCCCAGCATTTT. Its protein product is CASRSDSTAQHF.